This TCR beta chain comes out of a study of CD8+ T cells in alopecia areata. Background on the study: Tofacitinib lasted 6 to 18 months, then 6 months off drug.

Study-level points and caveats: In lesional scalp, particularly from alopecia totalis/universalis, clonality was higher than in normal scalp.

Using a FACSAria, the CD4+ and CD8+ T cells were sorted from the PBMCs. V gave up 3 bases and J gave up 3 bases, with 13 bases separating them. This CDR3 comprises 15 residues. Per the germline V gene, CDR1 is SGDLS and CDR2 is YYNGEE. Concerning this clone: Its antigen is not identified.

Extraction of RNA preceded its reverse transcription into cDNA, which served as the sequencing template. Method: immunoSEQ multiplex PCR; TCRdb's copy keeps in-frame clones and lacks some. The sample yields about 130,000 clones, about 57% seen once. This receptor was identified in a human donor with alopecia areata. The chain couples TRBV9 to TRBJ1-5, with D possibly matching TRBD1 (6 bases). Sequencing used CD4+ T cells sorted from blood, obtained at week 0. The CDR3 DNA reads TGTGCCAGCAGCGCCGGAAGGGGGACCAATCAGCCCCAGCATTTT. Amino acid sequence: CASSAGRGTNQPQHF.